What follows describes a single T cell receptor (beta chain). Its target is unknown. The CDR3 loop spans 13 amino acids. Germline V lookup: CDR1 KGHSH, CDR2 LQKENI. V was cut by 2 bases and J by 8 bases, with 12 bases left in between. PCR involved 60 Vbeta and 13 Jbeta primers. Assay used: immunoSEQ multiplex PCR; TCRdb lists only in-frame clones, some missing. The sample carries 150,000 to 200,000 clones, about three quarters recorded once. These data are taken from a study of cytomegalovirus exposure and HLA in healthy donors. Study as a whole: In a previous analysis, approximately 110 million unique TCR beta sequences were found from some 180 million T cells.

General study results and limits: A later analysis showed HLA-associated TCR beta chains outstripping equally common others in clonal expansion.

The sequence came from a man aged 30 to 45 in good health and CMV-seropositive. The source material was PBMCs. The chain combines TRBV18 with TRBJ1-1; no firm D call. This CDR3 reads CASSPIEGSEAFF. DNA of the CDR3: TGTGCCAGCTCACCAATAGAGGGATCCGAAGCTTTCTTT.